This entry is about one T cell receptor (beta chain). This clone has a handful of counts. Its antigen is currently not known. Base qualities are missing; no much larger clone stands one base away. The data were obtained in a study of blood T cell repertoires in COVID-19 (TCRdb year 2020). Regarding the research as a whole: The collaborator samples originated in the United States, Italy and Spain and spanned the acute and convalescent phases of COVID-19. The dataset comprised deeply sampled blood TCRbeta repertoires from subjects exposed to, actively infected with, or recovered from COVID-19. Where available, HLA class I and class II types were taken from metadata supplied by the sample provider and were not determined by assay-based typing. The repertoires were made available in a free public database intended to serve as a resource for research on the immune response to SARS-CoV-2. The prospective study material was composed of cDNA or gDNA derived from T cells, B-cell-depleted T cells, or PBMCs. The samples were drawn from the first 160 participants of the ongoing ImmuneRACE study and from more than 1,000 subjects provided by 6 global collaborators. A de-identified subject ID, COVID-19 status, age in years and sex were almost always included in the sample metadata. What the research found in general, with its limitations: The quantity of clinical and demographic metadata differed by source and by participant and was supplied without curation.

Each collaborating institution followed its own protocols to collect whole blood in K2EDTA tubes. For TCRbeta analysis, collaborator samples were shipped as frozen whole blood, as isolated PBMCs, or as DNA extracted from either sample type. Counted from cysteine to phenylalanine, this CDR3 has 15 amino acids. CDR3 DNA is the only sequence kept; it has 45 bases, read in frame from the first base. CDR1 SGHAT and CDR2 FQNNGV are derived from the germline V gene. V is trimmed back by 5 bases and J by 5 bases, and the junction contains 10 bases that no gene match accounts for. The immunoSEQ Assay, a bias-controlled multiplex PCR, was used to amplify TCRbeta CDR3 regions from genomic DNA. The paper's data handling went like this. Nucleated cell counts per sample were estimated from amplification of reference gene primers within the assay. To quantify the absolute abundance of each unique TCRbeta CDR3 rearrangement, sequence reads were collapsed and filtered. For each sample, productive Simpson clonality was calculated as the square root of Simpson's diversity index across productive rearrangements. Here the immuneACCESS table is served through TCRdb, limited to in-frame sequences with V and J called. Missing clones are a known gap in these copies; in checked studies unresolved V genes cover under half, and the rest lacks a known reason. Clone size and V and J calls were adopted from that table, with D and trimming inferred from the DNA. The sample includes nearly 40,000 clones, with more than 75% observed a single time. The top ten constitute 13% to 15% of the sample.

The chain joins TRBV11-2 to TRBJ1-1, with 8 middle bases fitting TRBD1. This clonotype was obtained from a man aged 50 or older with active or convalescent COVID-19. The specimen was peripheral blood. The nucleotide sequence reads TGTGCCAGCAGCCCCCTTGACAGGGGTTATACTGAAGCTTTCTTT. The encoded protein is CASSPLDRGYTEAFF.